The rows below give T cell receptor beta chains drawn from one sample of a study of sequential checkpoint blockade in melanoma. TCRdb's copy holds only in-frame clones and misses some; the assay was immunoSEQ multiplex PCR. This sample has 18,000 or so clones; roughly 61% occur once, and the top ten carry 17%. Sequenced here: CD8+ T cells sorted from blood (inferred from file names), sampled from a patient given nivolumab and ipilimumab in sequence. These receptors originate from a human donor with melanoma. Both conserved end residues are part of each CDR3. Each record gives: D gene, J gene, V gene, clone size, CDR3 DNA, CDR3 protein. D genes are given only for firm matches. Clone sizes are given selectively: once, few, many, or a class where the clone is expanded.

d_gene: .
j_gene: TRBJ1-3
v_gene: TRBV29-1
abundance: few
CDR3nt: TGCAGCGTTGAAGCCTTGGGGGGGGACACTGGAAACACCATATATTTT
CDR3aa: CSVEALGGDTGNTIYF

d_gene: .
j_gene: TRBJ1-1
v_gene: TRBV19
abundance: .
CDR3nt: TGTGCCAGTAGTACGACAGGAGGTAGGACTGAAGCTTTCTTT
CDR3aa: CASSTTGGRTEAFF

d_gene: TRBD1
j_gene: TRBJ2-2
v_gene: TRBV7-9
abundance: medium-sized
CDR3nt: TGTGCCAGCAGCTTAGTTAACAGGGGGAACACCGGGGAGCTGTTTTTT
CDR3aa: CASSLVNRGNTGELFF

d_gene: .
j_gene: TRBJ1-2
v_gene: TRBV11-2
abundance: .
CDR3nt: TGTGCCAGCAGCTTAGGGGGAGGGAGCGGCTATGGCTACACCTTC
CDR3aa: CASSLGGGSGYGYTF

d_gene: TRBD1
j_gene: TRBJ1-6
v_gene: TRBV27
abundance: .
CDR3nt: TGTGCCAGCAGCAAACCCGGGACAGGGGGCTATAATTCACCCCTCCACTTT
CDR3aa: CASSKPGTGGYNSPLHF

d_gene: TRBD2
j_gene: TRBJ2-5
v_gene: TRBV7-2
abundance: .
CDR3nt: TGTGCCAGCAGCTTAGAAGGTGTACTAGCGGGGTTCCAAGAGACCCAGTACTTC
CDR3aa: CASSLEGVLAGFQETQYF

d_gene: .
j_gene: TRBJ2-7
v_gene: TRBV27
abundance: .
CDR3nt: TGTGCCAGCAGTCCTCGAGGGCCAGGTGGATCGAACGAGCAGTACTTC
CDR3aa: CASSPRGPGGSNEQYF

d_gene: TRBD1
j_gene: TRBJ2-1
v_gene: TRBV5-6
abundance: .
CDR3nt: TGTGCCAGCAGCCTGACAGGGCCCAATGAGCAGTTCTTC
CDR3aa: CASSLTGPNEQFF

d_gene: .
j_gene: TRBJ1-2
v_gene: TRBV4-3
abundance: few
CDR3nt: TGCGCCAGCAGCCAGGGAAGAACAGGGATTTATGGCTACACCTTC
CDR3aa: CASSQGRTGIYGYTF

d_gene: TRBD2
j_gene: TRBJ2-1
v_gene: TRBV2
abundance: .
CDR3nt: TGTGCCAGCAGTGAGGGACTAGCGGGGGGAATTAGCTCCTACAATGAGCAGTTCTTC
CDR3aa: CASSEGLAGGISSYNEQFF

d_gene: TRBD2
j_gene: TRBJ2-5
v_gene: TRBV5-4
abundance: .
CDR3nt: TGTGCCAGCAGCTTGGGACTAGCGGGAGAAGAGACCCAGTACTTC
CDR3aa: CASSLGLAGEETQYF

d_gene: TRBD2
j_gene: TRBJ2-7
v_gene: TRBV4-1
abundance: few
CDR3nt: TGCGCCAGCAGCCAAGATGGGGGGATCGGGGGGGCTACCTACGAGCAGTACTTC
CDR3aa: CASSQDGGIGGATYEQYF

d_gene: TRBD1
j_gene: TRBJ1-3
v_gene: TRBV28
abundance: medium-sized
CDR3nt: TGTGCCAGCAGCCACGGATTCGGTGGTCGGCAGGGGGAATATTTAAACACCATATATTTT
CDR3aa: CASSHGFGGRQGEYLNTIYF

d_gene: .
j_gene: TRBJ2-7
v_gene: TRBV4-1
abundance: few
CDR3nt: TGCGCCAGCAGCCAAGAGACTGGGGGCCTTGAGCAGTACTTC
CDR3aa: CASSQETGGLEQYF

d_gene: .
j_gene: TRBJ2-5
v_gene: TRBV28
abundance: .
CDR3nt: TGTGCCAGCAGTTTTTCGCCGACTACACAAGAGACCCAGTACTTC
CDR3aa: CASSFSPTTQETQYF

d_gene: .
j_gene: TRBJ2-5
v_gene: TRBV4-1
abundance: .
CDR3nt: TGCGCCAGCAGCCGCGAGCCGAGGGTGGGGCAAGAGACCCAGTACTTC
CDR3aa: CASSREPRVGQETQYF

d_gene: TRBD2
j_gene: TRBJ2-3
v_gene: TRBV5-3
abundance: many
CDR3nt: TGTGCCAGCAGCCCGGGGGGAGATACGCAGTATTTT
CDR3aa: CASSPGGDTQYF

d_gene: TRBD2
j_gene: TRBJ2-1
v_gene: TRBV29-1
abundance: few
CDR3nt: TGCAGCGTTGAGGATCCAGGCGGGAGATTCTACAATGAGCAGTTCTTC
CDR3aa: CSVEDPGGRFYNEQFF

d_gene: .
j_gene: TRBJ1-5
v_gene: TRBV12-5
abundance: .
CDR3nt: TGTGCTAGTGGGCAAGGAGGCCAGCCCCAGCATTTT
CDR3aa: CASGQGGQPQHF

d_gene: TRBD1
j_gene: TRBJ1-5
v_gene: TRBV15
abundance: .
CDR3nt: TGTGCCACCAGCAGAGATATGGACAGGGCGGAATATAGCAATCAGCCCCAGCATTTT
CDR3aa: CATSRDMDRAEYSNQPQHF

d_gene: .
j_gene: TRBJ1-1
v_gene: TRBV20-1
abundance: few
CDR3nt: TGCAGTGCTATAAAATCTATGGAGGCTTTCTTT
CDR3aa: CSAIKSMEAFF

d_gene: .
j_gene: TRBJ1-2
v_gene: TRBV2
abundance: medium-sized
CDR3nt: TGTGCCAGCCTAACAGAGCTCTATGGCTACACCTTC
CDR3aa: CASLTELYGYTF

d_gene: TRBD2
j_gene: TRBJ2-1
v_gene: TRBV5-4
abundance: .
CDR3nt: TGTGCCAGCAGCCTCCAAGGACTAGCGGGGGGGGTCGATGAGCAGTTCTTC
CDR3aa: CASSLQGLAGGVDEQFF

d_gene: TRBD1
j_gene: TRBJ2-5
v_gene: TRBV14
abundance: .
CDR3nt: TGTGCCAGCAGCCACAGGACAGGACGGCTGCTTGAACAAGAGACCCAGTACTTC
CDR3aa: CASSHRTGRLLEQETQYF

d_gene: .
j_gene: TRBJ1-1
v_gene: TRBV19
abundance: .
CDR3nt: TGTGCCAGCTCCTTGGGGGGACGGACTGAAGCTTTCTTT
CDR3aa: CASSLGGRTEAFF

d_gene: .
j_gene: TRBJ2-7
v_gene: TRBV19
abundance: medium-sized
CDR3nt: TGTGCCAGTAGTATAGGCGGGTACGAGCAGTACTTC
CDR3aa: CASSIGGYEQYF

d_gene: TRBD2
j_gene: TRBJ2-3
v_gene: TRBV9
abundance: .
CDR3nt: TGTGCCAGCAGCGTAGGAACTAGCGGGAGCACAGATACGCAGTATTTT
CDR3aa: CASSVGTSGSTDTQYF

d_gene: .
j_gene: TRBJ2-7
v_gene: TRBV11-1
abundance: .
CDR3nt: TGTGCCAGCAGCTTTTCACCGGGGACCTACGAGCAGTACTTC
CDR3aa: CASSFSPGTYEQYF

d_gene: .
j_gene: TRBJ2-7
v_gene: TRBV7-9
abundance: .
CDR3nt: TGTGCCAGCAGCTTACCCAACAGGGGGGGGCACGAGCAGTACTTC
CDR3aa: CASSLPNRGGHEQYF

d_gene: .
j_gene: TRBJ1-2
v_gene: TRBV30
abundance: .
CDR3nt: TGTGCCTGGAGCGGAGACTCGATCAGTGGCTACACCTTC
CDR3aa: CAWSGDSISGYTF

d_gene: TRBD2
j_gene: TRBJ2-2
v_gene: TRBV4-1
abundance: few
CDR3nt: TGCGCCAGCAGCCTAGTAGCGGGATTAGGTACCGGGGAGCTGTTTTTT
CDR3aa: CASSLVAGLGTGELFF

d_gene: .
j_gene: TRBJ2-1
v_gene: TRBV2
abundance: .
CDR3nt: TGTGCCAGCAGTGAAACGGGGGATTTCTACAATGAGCAGTTCTTC
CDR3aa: CASSETGDFYNEQFF

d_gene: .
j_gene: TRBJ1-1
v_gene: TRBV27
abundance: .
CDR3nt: TGTGCCAGCAGTTTTCTGACAGAGAACACTGAAGCTTTCTTT
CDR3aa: CASSFLTENTEAFF

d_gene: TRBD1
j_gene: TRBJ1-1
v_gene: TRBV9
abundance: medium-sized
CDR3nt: TGTGCCAGCAGCCTACAGGGGGTGGGCACTGAAGCTTTCTTT
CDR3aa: CASSLQGVGTEAFF

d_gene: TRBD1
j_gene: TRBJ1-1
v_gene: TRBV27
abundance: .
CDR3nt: TGTGCCAGCAGTTACCAGGGGGTGAACACTGAAGCTTTCTTT
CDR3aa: CASSYQGVNTEAFF

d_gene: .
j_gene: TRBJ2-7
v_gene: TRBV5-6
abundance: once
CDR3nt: TGTGCCAGCAGCTTGAAGCCCTACGAGCAGTACTTC
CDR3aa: CASSLKPYEQYF

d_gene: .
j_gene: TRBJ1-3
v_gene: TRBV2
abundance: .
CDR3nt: TGTGCCAGCAGTTGGAGCTCTGGAAACACCATATATTTT
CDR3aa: CASSWSSGNTIYF

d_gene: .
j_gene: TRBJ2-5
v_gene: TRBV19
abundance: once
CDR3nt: TGTGCCAGTAGCGCGATCGGGGATCTGAGAGAGACCCAGTACTTC
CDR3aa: CASSAIGDLRETQYF

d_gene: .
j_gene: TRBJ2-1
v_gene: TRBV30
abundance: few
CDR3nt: TGTGCCTGGAGTGACGCCCGCGACAATGAGCAGTTCTTC
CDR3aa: CAWSDARDNEQFF

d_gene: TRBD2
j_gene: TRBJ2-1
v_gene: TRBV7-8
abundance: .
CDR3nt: TGTGCCAGCAGCTTAGGATCTAGCGGGAGCGGAGAGCAGTTCTTC
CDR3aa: CASSLGSSGSGEQFF

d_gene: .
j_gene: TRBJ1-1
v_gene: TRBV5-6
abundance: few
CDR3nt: TGTGCCAGCAGCTCTTTCAGCGGCATGAACACTGAAGCTTTCTTT
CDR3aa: CASSSFSGMNTEAFF

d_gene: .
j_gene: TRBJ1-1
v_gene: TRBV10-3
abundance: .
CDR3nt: TGTGCCACCGGGGGGGTGGGGAACACTGAAGCTTTCTTT
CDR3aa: CATGGVGNTEAFF

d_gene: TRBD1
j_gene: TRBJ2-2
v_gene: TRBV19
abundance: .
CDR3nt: TGTGCCAGTAGAGACAGGGGGGCCGGGGAGCTGTTTTTT
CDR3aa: CASRDRGAGELFF